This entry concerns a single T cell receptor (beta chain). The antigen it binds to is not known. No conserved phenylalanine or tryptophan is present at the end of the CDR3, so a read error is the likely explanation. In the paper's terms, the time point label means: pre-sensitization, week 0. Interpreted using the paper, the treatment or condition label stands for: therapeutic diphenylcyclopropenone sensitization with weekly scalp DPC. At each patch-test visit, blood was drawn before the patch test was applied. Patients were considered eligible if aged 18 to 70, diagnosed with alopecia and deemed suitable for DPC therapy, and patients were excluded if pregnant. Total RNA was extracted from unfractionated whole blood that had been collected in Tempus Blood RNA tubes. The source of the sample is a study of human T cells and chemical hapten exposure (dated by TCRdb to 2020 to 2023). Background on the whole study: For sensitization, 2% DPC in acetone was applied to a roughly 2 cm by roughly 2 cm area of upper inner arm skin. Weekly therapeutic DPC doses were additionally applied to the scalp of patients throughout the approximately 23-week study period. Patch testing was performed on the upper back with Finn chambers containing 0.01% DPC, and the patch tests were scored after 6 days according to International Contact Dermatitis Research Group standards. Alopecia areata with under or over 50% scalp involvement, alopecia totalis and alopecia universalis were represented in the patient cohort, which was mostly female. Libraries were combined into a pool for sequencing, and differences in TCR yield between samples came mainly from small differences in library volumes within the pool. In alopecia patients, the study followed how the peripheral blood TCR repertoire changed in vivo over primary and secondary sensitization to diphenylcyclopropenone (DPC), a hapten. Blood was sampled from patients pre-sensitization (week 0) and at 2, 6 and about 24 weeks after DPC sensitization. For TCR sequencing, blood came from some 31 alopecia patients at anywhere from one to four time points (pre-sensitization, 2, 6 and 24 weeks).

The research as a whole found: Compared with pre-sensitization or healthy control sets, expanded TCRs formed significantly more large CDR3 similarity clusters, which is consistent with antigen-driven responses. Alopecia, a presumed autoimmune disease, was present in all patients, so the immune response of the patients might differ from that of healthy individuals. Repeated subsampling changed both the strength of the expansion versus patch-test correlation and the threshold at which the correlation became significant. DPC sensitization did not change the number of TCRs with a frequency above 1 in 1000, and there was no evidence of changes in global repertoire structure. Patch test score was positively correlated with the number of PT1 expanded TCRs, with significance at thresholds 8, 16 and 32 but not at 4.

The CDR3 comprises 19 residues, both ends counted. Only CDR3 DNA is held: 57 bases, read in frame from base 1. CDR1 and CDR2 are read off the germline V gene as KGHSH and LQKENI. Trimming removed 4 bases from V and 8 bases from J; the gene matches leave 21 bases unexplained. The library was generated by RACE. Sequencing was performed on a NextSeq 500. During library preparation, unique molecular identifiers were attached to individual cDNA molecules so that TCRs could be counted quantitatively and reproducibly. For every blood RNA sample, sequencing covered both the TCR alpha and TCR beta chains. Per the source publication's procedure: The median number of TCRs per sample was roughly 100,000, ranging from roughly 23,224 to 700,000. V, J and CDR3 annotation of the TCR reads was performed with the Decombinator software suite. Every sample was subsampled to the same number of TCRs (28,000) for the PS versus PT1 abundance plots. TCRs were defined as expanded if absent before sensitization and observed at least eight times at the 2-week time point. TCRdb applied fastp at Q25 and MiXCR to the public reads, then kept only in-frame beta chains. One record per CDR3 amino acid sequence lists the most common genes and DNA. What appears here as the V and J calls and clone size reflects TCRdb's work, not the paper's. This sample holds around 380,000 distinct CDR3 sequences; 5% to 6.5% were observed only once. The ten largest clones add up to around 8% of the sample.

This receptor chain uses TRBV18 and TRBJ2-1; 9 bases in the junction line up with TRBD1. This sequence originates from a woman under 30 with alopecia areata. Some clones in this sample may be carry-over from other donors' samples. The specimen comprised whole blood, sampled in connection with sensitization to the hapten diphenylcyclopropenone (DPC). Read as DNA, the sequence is TGTGCCAGCTCACTCAATACCGGGACAGGGTTCTCATCCTCCGATGAGCAGTTCTAC. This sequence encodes CASSLNTGTGFSSSDEQFY.